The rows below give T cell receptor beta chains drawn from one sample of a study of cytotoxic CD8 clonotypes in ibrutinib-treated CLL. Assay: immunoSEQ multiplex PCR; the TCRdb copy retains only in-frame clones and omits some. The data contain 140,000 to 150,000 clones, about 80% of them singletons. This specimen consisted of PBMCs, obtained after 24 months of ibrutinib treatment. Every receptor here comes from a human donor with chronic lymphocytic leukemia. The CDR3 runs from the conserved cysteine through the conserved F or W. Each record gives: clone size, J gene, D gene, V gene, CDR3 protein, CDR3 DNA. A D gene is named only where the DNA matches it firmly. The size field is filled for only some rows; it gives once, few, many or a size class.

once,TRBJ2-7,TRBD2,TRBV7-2,CASSSGGGPYEQYF,TGTGCCAGCAGCTCTGGCGGGGGGCCCTACGAGCAGTACTTC
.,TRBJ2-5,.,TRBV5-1,CASSLGWGNQETQYF,TGCGCCAGCAGCTTGGGGTGGGGCAACCAAGAGACCCAGTACTTC
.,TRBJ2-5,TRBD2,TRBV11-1,CASSPGTSGGQETQYF,TGTGCCAGCAGCCCCGGGACTAGCGGGGGCCAAGAGACCCAGTACTTC
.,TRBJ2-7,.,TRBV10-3,CATLPRVASYEQYF,TGTGCCACCCTCCCTCGAGTGGCCTCCTACGAGCAGTACTTC
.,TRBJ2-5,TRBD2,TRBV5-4,CASSLATGGETQYF,TGTGCCAGCAGCTTGGCCACGGGAGGAGAGACCCAGTACTTC
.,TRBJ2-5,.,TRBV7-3,CASSFDGPGTQYF,TGTGCCAGCAGCTTCGATGGCCCCGGGACCCAGTACTTC
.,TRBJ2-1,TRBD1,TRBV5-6,CASSLWAGTGNNEQFF,TGTGCCAGCAGCTTGTGGGCCGGGACAGGCAACAATGAGCAGTTCTTC
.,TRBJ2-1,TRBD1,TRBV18,CASSPGTGAYNEQFF,TGTGCCAGCTCACCAGGGACAGGGGCCTACAATGAGCAGTTCTTC
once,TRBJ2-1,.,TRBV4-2,CASSQPPDNEQFF,TGTGCCAGCAGCCAACCACCAGACAATGAGCAGTTCTTC
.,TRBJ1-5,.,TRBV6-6,CASRPRGQPQHF,TGTGCCAGCAGGCCTAGGGGCCAGCCCCAGCATTTT
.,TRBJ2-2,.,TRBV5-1,CASSRTDTGELFF,TGCGCCAGCAGCCGGACAGACACCGGGGAGCTGTTTTTT
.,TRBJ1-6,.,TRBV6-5,CASSYSLGDNSPLHF,TGTGCCAGCAGTTACTCCTTGGGGGATAATTCACCCCTCCACTTT
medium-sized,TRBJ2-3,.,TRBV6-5,CASTSRGTDTQYF,TGTGCCAGCACGTCGAGGGGCACAGATACGCAGTATTTT
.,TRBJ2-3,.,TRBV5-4,CASSLAVLGTDTQYF,TGTGCCAGCAGCTTGGCCGTATTGGGCACAGATACGCAGTATTTT
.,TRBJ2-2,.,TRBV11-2,CASSPGWAGELFF,TGTGCCAGCAGCCCAGGGTGGGCCGGGGAGCTGTTTTTT
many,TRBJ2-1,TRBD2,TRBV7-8,CASSLRLAEGDEQFF,TGTGCCAGCAGCTTAAGGCTAGCGGAGGGCGATGAGCAGTTCTTC
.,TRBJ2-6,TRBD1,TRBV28,CASSLEGAMGANVLTF,TGTGCCAGCAGTTTAGAGGGGGCCATGGGGGCCAACGTCCTGACTTTC
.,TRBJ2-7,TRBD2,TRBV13,CASSLGGLAGYEQYF,TGTGCCAGCAGCTTAGGAGGACTAGCGGGCTACGAGCAGTACTTC
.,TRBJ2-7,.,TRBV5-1,CASSWGVSSYEQYF,TGCGCCAGCAGCTGGGGGGTTAGCTCCTACGAGCAGTACTTC
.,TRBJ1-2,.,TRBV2,CASSDTPFRYTF,TGTGCCAGCAGTGATACGCCGTTTCGCTACACCTTC
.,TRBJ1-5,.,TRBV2,CASSYGGVSNQPQHF,TGTGCCAGCAGTTACGGGGGCGTTAGCAATCAGCCCCAGCATTTT